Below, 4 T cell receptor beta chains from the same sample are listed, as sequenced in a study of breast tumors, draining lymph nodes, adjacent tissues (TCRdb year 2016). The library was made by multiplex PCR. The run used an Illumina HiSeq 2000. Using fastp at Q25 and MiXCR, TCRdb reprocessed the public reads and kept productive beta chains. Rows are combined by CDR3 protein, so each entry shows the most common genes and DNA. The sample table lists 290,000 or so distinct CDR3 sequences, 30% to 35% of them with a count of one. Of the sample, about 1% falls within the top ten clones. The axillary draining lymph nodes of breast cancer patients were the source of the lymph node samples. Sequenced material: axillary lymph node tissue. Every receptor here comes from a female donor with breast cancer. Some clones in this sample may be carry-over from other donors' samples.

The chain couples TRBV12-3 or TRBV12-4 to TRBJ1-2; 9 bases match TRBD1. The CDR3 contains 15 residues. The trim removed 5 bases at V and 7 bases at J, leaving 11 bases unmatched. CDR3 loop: CASSPPGQGSGGYTF. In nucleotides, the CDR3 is TGTGCCAGCAGTCCCCCGGGACAGGGTTCAGGTGGCTACACCTTC.

The CDR3: CAWTEGRATPTDTQYF. The CDR3, as DNA: TGTGCCTGGACTGAGGGGAGAGCCACCCCCACAGATACGCAGTATTTT. V is TRBV30 and J is TRBJ2-3; D may be TRBD1 or TRBD2 (5 bases each). This CDR3 comprises 16 residues. CDR1 and CDR2 from the germline V gene are GTSNPN and SVGIG (reference sequence). Trimming left V 4 bases short and J 2 bases short, with 19 bases between.

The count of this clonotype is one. The CDR3 loop reads CASSSSGVGANVLTF. Written as DNA, the CDR3 is TGTGCCAGCAGCTCGAGCGGAGTTGGGGCCAACGTCCTGACTTTC. The rearrangement uses TRBV7-9 and TRBJ2-6; perhaps TRBD2 as D (5 bases). Trimming took 4 bases from V and 3 from J, leaving 10 bases between them. CDR3 length equals 15 residues. CDR1 and CDR2 from the germline V gene are SEHNR and FQNEAQ (reference sequence). Full variable domain (missing parts from reference TRBV7-9 and TRBJ2-6): DTGVSQNPRHKITKRGQNVTFRCDPISEHNRLYWYRQTLGQGPEFLTYFQNEAQLEKSRLLSDRFSAERPKGSFSTLEIQRTEQGDSAMYLCASSSSGVGANVLTFGAGSRLTVL.

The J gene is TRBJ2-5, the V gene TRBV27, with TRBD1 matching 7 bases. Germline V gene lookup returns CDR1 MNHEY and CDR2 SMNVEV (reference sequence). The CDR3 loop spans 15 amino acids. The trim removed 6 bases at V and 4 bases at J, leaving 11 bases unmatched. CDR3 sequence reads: CASRTTSGQRETQYF. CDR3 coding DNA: TGTGCCAGCAGGACTACTTCGGGACAGCGAGAGACCCAGTACTTC.